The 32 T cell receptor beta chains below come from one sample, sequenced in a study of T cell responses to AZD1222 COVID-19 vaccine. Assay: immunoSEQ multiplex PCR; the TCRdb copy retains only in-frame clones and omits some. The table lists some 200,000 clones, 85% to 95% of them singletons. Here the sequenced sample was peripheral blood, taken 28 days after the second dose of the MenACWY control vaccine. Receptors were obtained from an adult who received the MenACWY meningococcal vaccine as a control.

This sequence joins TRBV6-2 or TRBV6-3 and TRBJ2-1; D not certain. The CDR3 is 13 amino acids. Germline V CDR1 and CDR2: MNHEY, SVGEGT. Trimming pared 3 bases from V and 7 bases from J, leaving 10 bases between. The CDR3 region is CASSYFGRNEQFF. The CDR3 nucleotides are TGTGCCAGCAGTTATTTTGGGCGTAATGAGCAGTTCTTC.

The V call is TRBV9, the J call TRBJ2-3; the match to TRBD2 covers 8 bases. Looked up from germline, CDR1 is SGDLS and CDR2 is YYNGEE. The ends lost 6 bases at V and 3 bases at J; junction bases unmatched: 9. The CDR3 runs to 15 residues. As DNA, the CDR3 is TGTGCCAGCACCTTTAGCGGGAACCCGACAGATACGCAGTATTTT. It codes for CASTFSGNPTDTQYF.

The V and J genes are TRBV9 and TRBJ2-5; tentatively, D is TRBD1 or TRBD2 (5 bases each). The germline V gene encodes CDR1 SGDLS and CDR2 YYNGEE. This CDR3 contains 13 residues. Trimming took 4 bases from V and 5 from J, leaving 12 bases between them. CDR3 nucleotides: TGTGCCAGCAGCCCTATGGGACGGGAGACCCAGTACTTC. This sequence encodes CASSPMGRETQYF.

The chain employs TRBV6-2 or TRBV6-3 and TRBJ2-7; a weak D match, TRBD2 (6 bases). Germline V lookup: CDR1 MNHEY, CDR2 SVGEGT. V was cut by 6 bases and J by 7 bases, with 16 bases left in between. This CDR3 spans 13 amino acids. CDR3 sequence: CASSSGGFREQYF. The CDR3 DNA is TGTGCCAGCAGCTCCGGGGGTTTTAGAGAGCAGTACTTC.

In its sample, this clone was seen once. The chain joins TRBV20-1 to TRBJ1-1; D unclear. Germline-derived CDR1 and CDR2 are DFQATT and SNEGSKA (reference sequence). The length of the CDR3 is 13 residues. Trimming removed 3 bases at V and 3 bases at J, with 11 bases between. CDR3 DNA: TGCAGTGCTAGTCGGCAGAAAGACACTGAAGCTTTCTTT. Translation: CSASRQKDTEAFF.

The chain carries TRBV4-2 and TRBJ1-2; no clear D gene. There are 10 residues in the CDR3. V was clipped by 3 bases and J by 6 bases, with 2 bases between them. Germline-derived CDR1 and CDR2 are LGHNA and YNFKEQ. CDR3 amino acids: CASSQNGYTF. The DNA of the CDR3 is TGTGCCAGCAGCCAGAATGGCTACACCTTC.

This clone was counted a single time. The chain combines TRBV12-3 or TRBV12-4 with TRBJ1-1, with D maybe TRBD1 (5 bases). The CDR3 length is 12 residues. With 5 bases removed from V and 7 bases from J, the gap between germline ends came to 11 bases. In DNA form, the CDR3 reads TGTGCCAGCAGTCTGGGACCTCTTGAAGCTTTCTTT. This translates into CASSLGPLEAFF.

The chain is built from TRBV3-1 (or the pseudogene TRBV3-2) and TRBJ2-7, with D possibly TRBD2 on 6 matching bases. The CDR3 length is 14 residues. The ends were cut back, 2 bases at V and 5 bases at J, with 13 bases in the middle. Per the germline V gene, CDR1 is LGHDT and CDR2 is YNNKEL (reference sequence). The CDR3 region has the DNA TGTGCCAGCAGCCAACTTGCGGGAAACAACGAGCAGTACTTC. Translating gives CASSQLAGNNEQYF.

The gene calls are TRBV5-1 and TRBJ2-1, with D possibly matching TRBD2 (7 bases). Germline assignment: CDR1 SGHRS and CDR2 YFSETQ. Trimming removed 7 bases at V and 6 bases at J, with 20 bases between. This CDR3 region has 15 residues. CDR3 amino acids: CASFQGGRALNEQFF. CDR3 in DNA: TGCGCCAGCTTTCAAGGGGGGAGGGCCCTCAATGAGCAGTTCTTC.

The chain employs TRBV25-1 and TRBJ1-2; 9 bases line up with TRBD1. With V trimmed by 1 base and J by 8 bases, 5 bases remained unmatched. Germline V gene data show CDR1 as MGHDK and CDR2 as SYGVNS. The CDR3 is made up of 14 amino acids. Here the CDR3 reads CASSESGQGGGYTF. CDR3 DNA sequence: TGTGCCAGCAGTGAATCGGGACAGGGAGGCGGCTACACCTTC.

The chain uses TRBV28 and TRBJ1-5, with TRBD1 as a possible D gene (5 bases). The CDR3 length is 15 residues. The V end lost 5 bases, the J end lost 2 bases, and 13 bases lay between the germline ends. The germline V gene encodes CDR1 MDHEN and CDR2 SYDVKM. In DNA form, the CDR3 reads TGTGCCAGCAGTCAAACCCCGACAGGCAATCAGCCCCAGCATTTT. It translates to CASSQTPTGNQPQHF.

The CDR3 nucleotides read TGTGCCAGTAGTATCCTGACAGGAGTGAACACTGAAGCTTTCTTT. This codes for CASSILTGVNTEAFF. This sequence joins TRBV19 and TRBJ1-1; tentatively, D is TRBD1 (6 bases). This CDR3 has 15 amino acids. Deletions cut 3 bases from V and 0 bases from J, with 11 bases between. CDR1 is LNHDA and CDR2 is SQIVND in the germline V gene (reference sequence).

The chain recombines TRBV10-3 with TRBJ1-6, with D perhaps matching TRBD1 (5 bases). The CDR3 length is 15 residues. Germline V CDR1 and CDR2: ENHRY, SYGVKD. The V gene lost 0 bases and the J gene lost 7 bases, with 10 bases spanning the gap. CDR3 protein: CAISESSGDNSPLHF. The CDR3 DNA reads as TGTGCCATCAGTGAGTCTTCGGGGGACAATTCACCCCTCCACTTT.

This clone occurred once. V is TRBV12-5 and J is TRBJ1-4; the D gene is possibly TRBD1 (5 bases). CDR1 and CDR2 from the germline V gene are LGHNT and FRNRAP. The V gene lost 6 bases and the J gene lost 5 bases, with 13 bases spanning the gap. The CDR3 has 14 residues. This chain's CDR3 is CASGLGTANEKLFF. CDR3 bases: TGTGCTAGTGGGCTAGGGACGGCGAATGAAAAACTGTTTTTT.

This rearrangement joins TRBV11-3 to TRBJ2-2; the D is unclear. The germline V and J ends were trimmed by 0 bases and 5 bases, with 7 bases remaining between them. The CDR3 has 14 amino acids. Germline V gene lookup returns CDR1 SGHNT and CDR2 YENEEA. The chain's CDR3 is CASSLDLQTGELFF. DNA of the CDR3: TGTGCCAGCAGCTTAGATCTTCAGACCGGGGAGCTGTTTTTT.

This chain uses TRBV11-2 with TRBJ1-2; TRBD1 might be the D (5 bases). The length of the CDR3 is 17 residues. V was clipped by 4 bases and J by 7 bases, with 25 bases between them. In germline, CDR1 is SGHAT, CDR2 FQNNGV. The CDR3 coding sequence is TGTGCCAGCAGCTCCGGGACCTGGACTGGGGGGATCTCTGGCTACACCTTC. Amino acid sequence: CASSSGTWTGGISGYTF.

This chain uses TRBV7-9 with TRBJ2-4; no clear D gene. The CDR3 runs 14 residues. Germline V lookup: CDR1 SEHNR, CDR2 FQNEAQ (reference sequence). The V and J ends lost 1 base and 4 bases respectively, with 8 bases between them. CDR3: CASSLGSVKNIQYF. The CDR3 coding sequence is TGTGCCAGCAGCTTAGGTTCAGTTAAAAACATTCAGTACTTC.

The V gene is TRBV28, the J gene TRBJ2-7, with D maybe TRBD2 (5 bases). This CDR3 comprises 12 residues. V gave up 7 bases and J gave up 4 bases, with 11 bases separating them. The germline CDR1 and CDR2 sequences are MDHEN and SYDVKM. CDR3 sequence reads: CASTSAGYEQYF. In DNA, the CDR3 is TGTGCCAGCACCTCGGCGGGTTACGAGCAGTACTTC.

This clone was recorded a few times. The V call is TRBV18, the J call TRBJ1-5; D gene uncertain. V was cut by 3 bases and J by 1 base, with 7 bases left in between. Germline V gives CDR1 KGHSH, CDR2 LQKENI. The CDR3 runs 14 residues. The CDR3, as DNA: TGTGCCAGCTCACCGGTCAAAAGCAATCAGCCCCAGCATTTT. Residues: CASSPVKSNQPQHF.

The CDR3 region has the DNA TGTGCCACCAGCAGAGAGAGGGAGAGTGAAGCTTTCTTT. As protein: CATSRERESEAFF. V and J are TRBV15 and TRBJ1-1; D is ambiguous. Germline V lookup: CDR1 LNHNV, CDR2 YYDKDF (reference sequence). V was cut by 0 bases and J by 7 bases, with 9 bases left in between. The CDR3 is 13 residues long.

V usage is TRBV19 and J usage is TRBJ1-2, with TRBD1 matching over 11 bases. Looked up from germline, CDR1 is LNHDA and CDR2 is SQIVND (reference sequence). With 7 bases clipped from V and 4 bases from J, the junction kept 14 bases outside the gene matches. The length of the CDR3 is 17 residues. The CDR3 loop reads CASTTAGTGGFFYGYTF. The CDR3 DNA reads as TGTGCCAGTACCACCGCCGGGACAGGGGGTTTCTTCTATGGCTACACCTTC.

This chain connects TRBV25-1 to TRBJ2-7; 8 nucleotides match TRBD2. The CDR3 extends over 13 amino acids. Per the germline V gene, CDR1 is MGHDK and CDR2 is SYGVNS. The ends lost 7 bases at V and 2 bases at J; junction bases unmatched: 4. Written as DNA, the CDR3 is TGTGCCAGCATCGGGGGGGCTCCCTACGAGCAGTACTTC. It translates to CASIGGAPYEQYF.

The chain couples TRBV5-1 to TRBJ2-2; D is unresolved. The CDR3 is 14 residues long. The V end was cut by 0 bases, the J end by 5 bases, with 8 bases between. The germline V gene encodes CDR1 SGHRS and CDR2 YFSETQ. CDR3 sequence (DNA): TGCGCCAGCAGCTTGGAAGTGGCTACCGGGGAGCTGTTTTTT. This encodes CASSLEVATGELFF.

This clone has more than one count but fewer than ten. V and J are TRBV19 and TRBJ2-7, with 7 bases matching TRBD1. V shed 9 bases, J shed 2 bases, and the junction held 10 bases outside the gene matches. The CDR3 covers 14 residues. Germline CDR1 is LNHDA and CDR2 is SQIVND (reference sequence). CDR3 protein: CARHGTVLAYEQYF. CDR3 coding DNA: TGTGCCAGACATGGGACAGTCCTCGCCTACGAGCAGTACTTC.

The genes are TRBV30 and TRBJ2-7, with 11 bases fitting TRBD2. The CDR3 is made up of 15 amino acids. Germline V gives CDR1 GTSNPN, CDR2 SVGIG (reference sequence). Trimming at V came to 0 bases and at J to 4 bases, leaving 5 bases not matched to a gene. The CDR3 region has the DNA TGTGCCTGGAGTGTAGGGGCTAGCGGGAGGTACGAGCAGTACTTC. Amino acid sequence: CAWSVGASGRYEQYF.

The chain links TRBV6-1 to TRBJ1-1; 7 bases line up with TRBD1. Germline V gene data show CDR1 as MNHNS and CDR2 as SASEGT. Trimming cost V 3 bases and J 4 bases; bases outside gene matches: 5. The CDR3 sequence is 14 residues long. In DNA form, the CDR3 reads TGTGCCAGCAGTGAGACAGGGAGGTCCACTGAAGCTTTCTTT. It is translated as CASSETGRSTEAFF.

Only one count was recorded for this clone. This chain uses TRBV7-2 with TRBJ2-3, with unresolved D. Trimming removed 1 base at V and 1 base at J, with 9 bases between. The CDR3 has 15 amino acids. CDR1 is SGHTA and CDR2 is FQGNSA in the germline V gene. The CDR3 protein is CASSLVGERTDTQYF. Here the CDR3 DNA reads TGTGCCAGCAGCTTAGTGGGCGAACGCACAGATACGCAGTATTTT.

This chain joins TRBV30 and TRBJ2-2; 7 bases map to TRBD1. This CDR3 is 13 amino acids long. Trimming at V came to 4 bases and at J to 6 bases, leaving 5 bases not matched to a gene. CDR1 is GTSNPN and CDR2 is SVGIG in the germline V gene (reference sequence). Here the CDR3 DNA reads TGTGCCTGGACTCAAACAGGGGCCGGGGAGCTGTTTTTT. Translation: CAWTQTGAGELFF.

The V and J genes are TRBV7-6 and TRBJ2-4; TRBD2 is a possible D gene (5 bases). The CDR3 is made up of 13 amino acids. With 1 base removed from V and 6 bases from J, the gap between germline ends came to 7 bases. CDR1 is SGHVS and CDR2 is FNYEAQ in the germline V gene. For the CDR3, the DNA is TGTGCCAGCAGCTTAGGCGGGTTAAACATTCAGTACTTC. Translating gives CASSLGGLNIQYF.

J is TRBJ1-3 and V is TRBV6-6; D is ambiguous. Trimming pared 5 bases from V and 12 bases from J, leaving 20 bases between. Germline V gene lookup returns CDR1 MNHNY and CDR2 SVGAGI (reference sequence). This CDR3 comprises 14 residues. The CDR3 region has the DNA TGTGCCAGCAGTACGCGGACTACTATCGACTTCATATATTTT. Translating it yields CASSTRTTIDFIYF.

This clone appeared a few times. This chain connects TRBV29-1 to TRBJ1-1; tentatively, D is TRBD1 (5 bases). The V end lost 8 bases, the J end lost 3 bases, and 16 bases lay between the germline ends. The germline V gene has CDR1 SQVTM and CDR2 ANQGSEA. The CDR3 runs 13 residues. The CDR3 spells CSLKRRADTEAFF. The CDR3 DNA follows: TGCAGCCTTAAACGCAGGGCCGACACTGAAGCTTTCTTT.

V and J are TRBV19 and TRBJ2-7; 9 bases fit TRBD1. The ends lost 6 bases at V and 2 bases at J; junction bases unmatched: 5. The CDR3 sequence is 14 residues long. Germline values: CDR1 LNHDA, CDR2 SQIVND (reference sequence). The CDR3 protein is CASRSTGGPYEQYF. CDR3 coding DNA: TGTGCCAGTAGATCGACAGGGGGTCCCTACGAGCAGTACTTC.